This entry lists 7 T cell receptor beta chains sequenced from one sample in a study of identical twins. A single record per CDR3 protein comes from TCRdb applying MiXCR to the 5' RACE reads. The sample gives around 670,000 distinct CDR3 sequences, 5.5% to 6.5% of which show up once; about 2% is in the top ten. The sample taken for sequencing was naive T cells sorted from blood. The receptor source for this set is a man aged 18 to 29 in good health.

This clonotype was detected a few times. The gene calls are TRBV6-1 and TRBJ2-5, with 13 bases lining up with TRBD2. CDR1 is MNHNS and CDR2 is SASEGT in the germline V gene. The J segment lost 2 bases and the V segment lost 6 bases, leaving 3 bases of the junction unmatched. This CDR3 has 15 residues. The CDR3 reads CASSKLAGGQETQYF. CDR3 nucleotides: TGTGCCAGCAGCAAACTAGCGGGAGGGCAAGAGACCCAGTACTTC.

The chain joins TRBV12-3 or TRBV12-4 to TRBJ2-7; tentatively, D is TRBD1 (6 bases). V dropped 0 bases and J dropped 3 bases, with 18 bases sitting between them. This CDR3 comprises 17 residues. The CDR3 nucleotides are TGTGCCAGCAGTTTAGCCGGCTACGGGGACACAGGCTACGAGCAGTACTTC. It specifies CASSLAGYGDTGYEQYF.

This clonotype showed up just a few times. This chain uses TRBV19 with TRBJ2-5, with 10 bases matching TRBD2. Germline V gives CDR1 LNHDA, CDR2 SQIVND (reference sequence). V lost 1 base to trimming and J lost 2 bases; unmatched junction nucleotides: 7. This CDR3 comprises 17 residues. The CDR3 protein is CASSIGTSGGLQETQYF. In DNA form, the CDR3 reads TGTGCCAGTAGTATAGGGACTAGCGGAGGCCTACAAGAGACCCAGTACTTC.

This clonotype was seen many times. The gene calls are TRBV5-5 and TRBJ2-1; D is ambiguous. The CDR3 totals 13 residues. With 2 bases removed from V and 15 bases from J, the gap between germline ends came to 18 bases. Germline V lookup: CDR1 SGHKS, CDR2 YYEKEE (reference sequence). CDR3 in DNA: TGTGCCAGCAGCTTAGACCCCTACACCTTCTCGTTCTTC. It codes for CASSLDPYTFSFF.

This clonotype has a count of ten or more. The chain links TRBV6-1 to TRBJ2-7; the match to TRBD2 covers 10 bases. CDR1 and CDR2 from the germline V gene are MNHNS and SASEGT. The V gene end was trimmed by 4 bases and the J gene end by 5 bases; junction bases not matched to a gene: 11. This CDR3 is 16 amino acids long. The CDR3 spells CASSARSGRSIDEQYF. The CDR3, as DNA: TGTGCCAGCAGTGCGCGTAGCGGGAGGAGTATCGACGAGCAGTACTTC.

This clonotype has at least ten counts. The chain couples TRBV9 to TRBJ1-4; TRBD1 aligns across 8 bases. The V and J ends lost 4 bases and 0 bases, in that order; junction bases with no gene match: 8. The germline gives CDR1 SGDLS, CDR2 YYNGEE. This CDR3 contains 17 residues. CDR3 region: CASSSPGQDATNEKLFF. The CDR3 bases are TGTGCCAGCAGCTCTCCGGGACAGGACGCAACTAATGAAAAACTGTTTTTT.

The sample holds many counts of this clonotype. This chain connects TRBV4-2 to TRBJ2-3, with D possibly being TRBD2 (5 bases). CDR3 size: 18 residues. V lost 1 base to trimming and J lost 0 bases, with 17 bases between them. Germline loops: CDR1 LGHNA, CDR2 YNFKEQ. CDR3 sequence: CASSQVDYPTPSTDTQYF. The CDR3 nucleotides read TGTGCCAGCAGCCAAGTTGACTATCCCACTCCTAGCACAGATACGCAGTATTTT.